This T cell receptor beta chain was sequenced for a study of T cell responses to AZD1222 COVID-19 vaccine. Produced via immunoSEQ multiplex PCR; TCRdb's table is partial and in-frame only. In the table there are about 140,000 clones, 85% to 95% of which are singletons. Concerning this clone itself: Antigen unknown.

Whole-study results and caveats: Scientists sampled the repertoires only once the peak T cell response had passed.

Sequencing was performed on peripheral blood, taken on day 0 of MenACWY control vaccination. This sequence was found in an adult in good health.

For the CDR3, the DNA is TGTGCCAGTTGGGAGGGTCCGTATTCTGAAGCTTTCTTT. As protein: CASWEGPYSEAFF. The gene calls are TRBV19 and TRBJ1-1; D is unclear. The germline V gene has CDR1 LNHDA and CDR2 SQIVND (reference sequence). The CDR3 is 13 amino acids. Trimming pared 8 bases from V and 6 bases from J, leaving 16 bases between.